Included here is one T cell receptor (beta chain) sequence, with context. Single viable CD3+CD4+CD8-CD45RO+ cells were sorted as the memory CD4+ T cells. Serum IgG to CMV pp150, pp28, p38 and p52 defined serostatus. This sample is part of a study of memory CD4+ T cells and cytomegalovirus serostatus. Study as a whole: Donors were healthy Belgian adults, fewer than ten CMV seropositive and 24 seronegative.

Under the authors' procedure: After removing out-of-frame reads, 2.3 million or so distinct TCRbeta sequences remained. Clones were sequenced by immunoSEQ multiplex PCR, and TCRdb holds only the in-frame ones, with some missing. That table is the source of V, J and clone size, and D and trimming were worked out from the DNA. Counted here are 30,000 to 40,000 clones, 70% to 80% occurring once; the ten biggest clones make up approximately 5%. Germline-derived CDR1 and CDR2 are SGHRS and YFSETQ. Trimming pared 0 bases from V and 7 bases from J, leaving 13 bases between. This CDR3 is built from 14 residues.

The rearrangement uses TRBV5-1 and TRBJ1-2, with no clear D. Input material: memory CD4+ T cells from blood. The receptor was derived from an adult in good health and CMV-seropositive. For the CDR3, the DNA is TGCGCCAGCAGCTTGGAGGTCTGGTCGGCTGGCTACACCTTC. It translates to CASSLEVWSAGYTF.